The 29 T cell receptor beta chains presented below share a single source sample, sequenced in a study of response to subunit inactivated influenza vaccine. TCRdb re-analysed the RT-PCR reads in MiXCR, keeping a single row per CDR3 protein. The table shows about 650,000 distinct CDR3 sequences, with about a sixth occurring only once. The input for sequencing was PBMCs from blood, taken 11 to 12 days after vaccination. All receptors derive from a middle-aged man who received an inactivated influenza vaccine.

The gene calls are TRBV5-6 and TRBJ2-1; 7 nucleotides align to TRBD1. Germline CDR1 is SGHDT and CDR2 is YYEEEE. The CDR3 sequence is 15 residues long. V shed 0 bases, J shed 5 bases, and the junction held 5 bases outside the gene matches. In nucleotides, the CDR3 is TGTGCCAGCAGCTTGGTCCGGACAGGTAACAATGAGCAGTTCTTC. It is translated as CASSLVRTGNNEQFF. The full variable domain, its missing parts supplied by reference TRBV5-6 and TRBJ2-1, is DAGVTQSPTHLIKTRGQQVTLRCSPKSGHDTVSWYQQALGQGPQFIFQYYEEEERQRGNFPDRFSGHQFPNYSSELNVNALLLGDSALYLCASSLVRTGNNEQFFGPGTRLTVL.

This clonotype came up once. This chain connects TRBV7-3 to TRBJ1-1; D not certain. There are 16 residues in the CDR3. V was cut by 0 bases and J by 1 base, with 12 bases left in between. CDR1 is SGHTA and CDR2 is FQGTGA in the germline V gene. Written as DNA, the CDR3 is TGTGCCAGCAGCTTAACGGGCCAGAGCAAGAACACTGAAGCTTTCTTT. Translating gives CASSLTGQSKNTEAFF.

The sample holds a few counts of this clonotype. This chain uses TRBV3-1 with TRBJ2-7; D is undetermined. In germline, CDR1 is LGHDT, CDR2 YNNKEL (reference sequence). V gave up 3 bases and J gave up 2 bases, with 8 bases separating them. CDR3 length equals 13 residues. The CDR3 region is CASSHHGTYEQYF. The DNA of the CDR3 is TGTGCCAGCAGCCATCACGGAACCTACGAGCAGTACTTC.

The genes are TRBV7-8 and TRBJ2-7; 7 nucleotides line up with TRBD1. The CDR3 is 16 amino acids. Germline CDR1 is SGHVS and CDR2 is FQNEAQ. V trimming: 5 bases; J trimming: 0 bases; junction bases outside the gene matches: 10. The CDR3 DNA reads TGTGCCAGCAGCATACAACAGGGGATCAGCTCCTACGAGCAGTACTTC. Amino acids: CASSIQQGISSYEQYF.

The chain combines TRBV6-1 with TRBJ2-2; D unclear. V shed 7 bases and J shed 1 base, with 16 bases lying between them. CDR1 and CDR2 from the germline V gene are MNHNS and SASEGT. CDR3 length equals 16 residues. CDR3 bases: TGTGCCAGCAAAAAGAACCGGGCTCTGAACACCGGGGAGCTGTTTTTT. This encodes CASKKNRALNTGELFF.

V gene TRBV5-6 combines with J gene TRBJ2-1, with 16 bases identical to TRBD2. The CDR3 has 20 residues. The germline V gene has CDR1 SGHDT and CDR2 YYEEEE. V shed 5 bases, J shed 0 bases, and the junction held 11 bases outside the gene matches. The CDR3 protein is CASSPTGGLAGGSSYNEQFF. The CDR3 bases are TGTGCCAGCAGTCCCACGGGGGGACTAGCGGGAGGGAGCTCCTACAATGAGCAGTTCTTC.

The chain combines TRBV5-5 with TRBJ2-7; D ambiguous. The CDR3 sequence is 12 residues long. With 4 bases removed from V and 2 bases from J, the gap between germline ends came to 7 bases. Germline CDR1 SGHKS, CDR2 YYEKEE (reference sequence). In DNA, the CDR3 is TGTGCCAGCAGCCCCCTCCCCTACGAGCAGTACTTC. Its translation is CASSPLPYEQYF.

V is TRBV18 and J is TRBJ2-7; D is perhaps TRBD1 or TRBD2 (5 bases each). Germline V lookup: CDR1 KGHSH, CDR2 LQKENI. This CDR3 has 17 amino acids. Trimming took off 3 bases at V and 1 base at J, with 19 bases between the two ends. The CDR3 sequence is CASSPGTQKRGSYEQYF. CDR3 DNA: TGTGCCAGCTCACCCGGGACGCAAAAAAGGGGTTCCTACGAGCAGTACTTC.

The table lists this clonotype with a few counts. The gene calls are TRBV7-9 and TRBJ2-6; D ambiguous. In germline, CDR1 is SEHNR, CDR2 FQNEAQ (reference sequence). The CDR3 covers 15 residues. Trimming left V 3 bases short and J 0 bases short, with 6 bases between. The CDR3 reads CASSFRPSGANVLTF. CDR3 DNA sequence: TGTGCCAGCAGCTTTCGTCCCTCTGGGGCCAACGTCCTGACTTTC.

The chain employs TRBV28 and TRBJ2-7, with TRBD1 identical over 11 bases. V gave up 6 bases and J gave up 6 bases; unmatched junction bases: 7. The CDR3 length is 14 residues. Germline V gives CDR1 MDHEN, CDR2 SYDVKM. This CDR3 is CASRSSGQGVEQYF. For the CDR3, the DNA is TGTGCCAGCAGGAGCTCGGGACAGGGGGTCGAGCAGTACTTC.

The V and J genes are TRBV20-1 and TRBJ1-5; unclear D gene. Germline V gene lookup returns CDR1 DFQATT and CDR2 SNEGSKA (reference sequence). This CDR3 has 14 residues. The ends were cut back, 1 base at V and 4 bases at J, with 11 bases in the middle. The CDR3 coding sequence is TGCAGTGCTAGAGTTCGGGGTGGTAATCAGCCCCAGCATTTT. Encoded protein: CSARVRGGNQPQHF.

This clonotype was counted many times. This chain links TRBV15 with TRBJ2-7; D not resolved. Germline loops: CDR1 LNHNV, CDR2 YYDKDF (reference sequence). The CDR3 runs 14 residues. V was trimmed by 1 base and J by 4 bases, leaving 11 bases between them. CDR3 bases: TGTGCCACCAGCAGAGGGATTCAGGATTACGAGCAGTACTTC. Protein sequence: CATSRGIQDYEQYF.

The sample holds many counts of this clonotype. The chain uses TRBV12-3 or TRBV12-4 and TRBJ1-4, with D perhaps matching TRBD1 (5 bases). Trimming cost V 5 bases and J 10 bases, with 17 bases left between them. This CDR3 is 14 amino acids long. As DNA, the CDR3 is TGTGCCAGCAGTCTGGGACCCGAAAGGGGAAAACTGTTTTTT. This gives the protein CASSLGPERGKLFF.

In its sample, this clonotype was seen a few times. This chain joins TRBV7-2 and TRBJ2-5; TRBD1 matches at 7 bases. CDR1 and CDR2 from the germline V gene are SGHTA and FQGNSA. The CDR3 is 17 residues long. J lost 2 bases, V lost 4 bases, and 13 bases had no gene match. CDR3 sequence reads: CASSSKTHRGPQETQYF. The CDR3 DNA follows: TGTGCCAGCAGCTCCAAGACCCACAGGGGACCTCAAGAGACCCAGTACTTC.

The J gene is TRBJ2-7, the V gene TRBV29-1; D is perhaps TRBD1 (6 bases). The CDR3 extends over 13 amino acids. The V and J ends lost 2 bases and 3 bases respectively, with 11 bases between them. CDR1 is SQVTM and CDR2 is ANQGSEA in the germline V gene. This CDR3 is CSVERGSGYEQYF. CDR3 sequence (DNA): TGCAGCGTTGAAAGGGGGTCGGGCTACGAGCAGTACTTC.

The chain combines TRBV10-3 with TRBJ1-2; D is possibly TRBD1 (5 bases). Trimming left V 5 bases short and J 6 bases short, with 10 bases between. This CDR3 comprises 12 residues. Per the germline V gene, CDR1 is ENHRY and CDR2 is SYGVKD. The CDR3 nucleotides read TGTGCCATCAGTAGACAGACCGATGGCTACACCTTC. This encodes CAISRQTDGYTF.

This clonotype has a handful of counts. This sequence joins TRBV10-3 and TRBJ2-7; D is possibly TRBD1 (6 bases). This CDR3 region has 14 residues. The germline V and J ends were trimmed by 7 bases and 6 bases, with 19 bases remaining between them. Germline CDR1 is ENHRY and CDR2 is SYGVKD. CDR3 residues: CAIMGASSSAEQYF. CDR3 DNA: TGTGCCATCATGGGGGCCAGCTCTTCGGCCGAGCAGTACTTC.

This clonotype was counted only a few times. The chain couples TRBV12-3 or TRBV12-4 to TRBJ2-7; the D is unclear. Deletions cut 3 bases from V and 1 base from J, with 13 bases between. The CDR3 length is 15 residues. As DNA, the CDR3 is TGTGCCAGCAGTTTTCAGGCGGACGCTTCCTACGAGCAGTACTTC. Translation gives CASSFQADASYEQYF.

The table lists this clonotype with many counts. The gene calls are TRBV11-2 and TRBJ2-5, with a weak D call TRBD1 (5 bases). The V end was cut by 5 bases, the J end by 2 bases, with 18 bases between. The CDR3 is 16 amino acids. The germline gives CDR1 SGHAT, CDR2 FQNNGV. CDR3 sequence: CASSPLRTLLQETQYF. DNA for the CDR3: TGTGCCAGCAGCCCCCTTAGGACACTCCTTCAAGAGACCCAGTACTTC.

In its sample, this clonotype was seen a few times. As DNA, the CDR3 is TGTGCCAGCAGCTACGGGACTCATGGTGTCGATGAGCAGTTCTTC. Protein: CASSYGTHGVDEQFF. The V call is TRBV3-1, the J call TRBJ2-1, with a tentative D call TRBD2 (6 bases). The CDR3 is made up of 15 amino acids. Germline V CDR1 and CDR2: LGHDT, YNNKEL (reference sequence). Trimming left V 5 bases short and J 8 bases short, with 19 bases between.

This clonotype was counted only a few times. The gene calls are TRBV5-1 and TRBJ1-1, with 10 bases aligning to TRBD1. This CDR3 comprises 16 residues. The J segment lost 3 bases and the V segment lost 2 bases, leaving 7 bases of the junction unmatched. Germline assignment: CDR1 SGHRS and CDR2 YFSETQ. CDR3 sequence (DNA): TGCGCCAGCAGCTTTACCGGGACAGGGGTATACACTGAAGCTTTCTTT. Its protein product is CASSFTGTGVYTEAFF.

In this sample, this clonotype turned up a few times. The chain carries TRBV29-1 and TRBJ2-5; either TRBD1 or TRBD2 may supply D (8 bases each). V was cut by 6 bases and J by 8 bases, with 22 bases left in between. Germline CDR1 SQVTM, CDR2 ANQGSEA. This CDR3 spans 14 amino acids. The CDR3 DNA follows: TGCAGCGTGCACGGGGGGGGGACAGGCAATACCCAGTACTTC. This encodes CSVHGGGTGNTQYF.

This clonotype was found a few times. The chain carries TRBV7-9 and TRBJ2-5; D gene ambiguous. This CDR3 has 15 residues. From germline, CDR1 is SEHNR and CDR2 FQNEAQ (reference sequence). V was pared by 5 bases and J by 5 bases, with 18 bases between. The CDR3 DNA sequence: TGTGCCAGCAGCCTCACCGACAATCCCCAGGAGACCCAGTACTTC. Its translation is CASSLTDNPQETQYF.

V gene TRBV15 combines with J gene TRBJ1-2; D is ambiguous. Per germline, CDR1 LNHNV and CDR2 YYDKDF (reference sequence). The CDR3 is made up of 11 amino acids. Trimming cost V 3 bases and J 3 bases, with 2 bases left between them. The CDR3 is CATSRDYGYTF. CDR3 nucleotides: TGTGCCACCAGCAGGGACTATGGCTACACCTTC.

With regard to this clonotype: Mismatch with germline at one junction end may stem from a read error. In DNA form, the CDR3 reads TGTGCCAGCAGCTTGGTCTGGACGGGGGTTTACAATGAGCAGTGCTTC. Translation gives CASSLVWTGVYNEQCF. The chain recombines TRBV5-5 with TRBJ2-1; TRBD2 is a possible D gene (6 bases). The germline V gene encodes CDR1 SGHKS and CDR2 YYEKEE (reference sequence). The CDR3 extends over 16 amino acids. Full variable domain (missing parts from reference TRBV5-5 and TRBJ2-1): DAGVTQSPTHLIKTRGQQVTLRCSPISGHKSVSWYQQVLGQGPQFIFQYYEKEERGRGNFPDRFSARQFPNYSSELNVNALLLGDSALYLCASSLVWTGVYNEQCFGPGTRLTVL.

This clonotype was picked up a small number of times. This sequence joins TRBV20-1 and TRBJ1-5; D call uncertain. V lost 0 bases and J lost 5, with 14 bases in between. The CDR3 is 15 amino acids. Per the germline V gene, CDR1 is DFQATT and CDR2 is SNEGSKA (reference sequence). CDR3: CSARDPAAAYQPQHF. CDR3 bases: TGCAGTGCTAGAGATCCCGCGGCAGCCTATCAGCCCCAGCATTTT.

The chain uses TRBV12-3 or TRBV12-4 and TRBJ2-5; tentative D call: TRBD2 (6 bases). The CDR3 totals 16 residues. The germline V and J ends were trimmed by 5 bases and 4 bases, with 20 bases remaining between them. For the CDR3, the DNA is TGTGCCAGCAGTCCTCCGGGGGTAGAGCCGGGAGAGACCCAGTACTTC. Protein sequence: CASSPPGVEPGETQYF.

The rearrangement joins TRBV12-3 or TRBV12-4 to TRBJ2-2; D uncertain. V was pared by 5 bases and J by 3 bases, with 7 bases between. CDR3 length: 13 amino acids. The CDR3 DNA reads TGTGCCAGCAGTCCGTGGGACACCGGGGAGCTGTTTTTT. Translated, it gives CASSPWDTGELFF.

V is TRBV7-2 and J is TRBJ1-2; D perhaps matches TRBD1 (6 bases). This CDR3 contains 14 residues. The V gene lost 4 bases and the J gene lost 2 bases, with 11 bases spanning the gap. Germline CDR1 and CDR2: SGHTA and FQGNSA. CDR3 nucleotides: TGTGCCAGCAGCTCCTTTGGACAGAACTATGGCTACACCTTC. Translating it yields CASSSFGQNYGYTF.